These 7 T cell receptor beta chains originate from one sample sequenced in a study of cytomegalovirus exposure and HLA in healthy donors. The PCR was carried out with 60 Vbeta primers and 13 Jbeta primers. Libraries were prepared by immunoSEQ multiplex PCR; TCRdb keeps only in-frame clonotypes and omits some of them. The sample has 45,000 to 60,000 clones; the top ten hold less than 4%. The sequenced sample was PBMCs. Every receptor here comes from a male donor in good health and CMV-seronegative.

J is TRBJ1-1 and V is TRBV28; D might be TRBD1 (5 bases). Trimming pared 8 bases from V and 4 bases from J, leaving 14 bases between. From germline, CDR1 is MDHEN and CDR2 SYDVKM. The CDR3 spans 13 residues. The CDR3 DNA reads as TGTGCCAGCGGATCCAGGGCAGGCACTGAAGCTTTCTTT. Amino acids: CASGSRAGTEAFF.

Here the CDR3 reads CASTLGLAGETQYF. Here the CDR3 DNA reads TGTGCCAGTACTCTGGGGCTAGCGGGAGAGACCCAGTACTTC. The rearrangement uses TRBV28 and TRBJ2-5; 8 bases map to TRBD2. Trimming at V came to 9 bases and at J to 4 bases, leaving 10 bases not matched to a gene. Germline CDR1 MDHEN, CDR2 SYDVKM. This CDR3 is built from 14 residues.

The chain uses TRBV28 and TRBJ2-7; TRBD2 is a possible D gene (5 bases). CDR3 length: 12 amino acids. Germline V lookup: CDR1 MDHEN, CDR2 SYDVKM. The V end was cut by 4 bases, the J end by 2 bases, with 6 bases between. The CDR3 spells CASSSGAYEQYF. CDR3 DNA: TGTGCCAGCAGTTCCGGGGCCTACGAGCAGTACTTC.

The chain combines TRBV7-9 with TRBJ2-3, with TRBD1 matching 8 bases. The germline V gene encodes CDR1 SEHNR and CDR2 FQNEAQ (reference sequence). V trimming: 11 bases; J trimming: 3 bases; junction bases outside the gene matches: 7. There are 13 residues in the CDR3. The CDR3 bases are TGTGCCGGACAGGGTTTCGGGACAGATACGCAGTATTTT. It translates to CAGQGFGTDTQYF. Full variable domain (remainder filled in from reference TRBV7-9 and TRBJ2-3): DTGVSQNPRHKITKRGQNVTFRCDPISEHNRLYWYRQTLGQGPEFLTYFQNEAQLEKSRLLSDRFSAERPKGSFSTLEIQRTEQGDSAMYLCAGQGFGTDTQYFGPGTRLTVL.

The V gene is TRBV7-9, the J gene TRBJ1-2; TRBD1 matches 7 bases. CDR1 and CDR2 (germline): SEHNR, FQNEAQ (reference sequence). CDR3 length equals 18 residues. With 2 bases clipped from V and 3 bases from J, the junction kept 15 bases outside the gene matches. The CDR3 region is CASSLTGVGIKEHYGYTF. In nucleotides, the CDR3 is TGTGCCAGCAGCTTAACAGGGGTCGGGATTAAGGAGCACTATGGCTACACCTTC.

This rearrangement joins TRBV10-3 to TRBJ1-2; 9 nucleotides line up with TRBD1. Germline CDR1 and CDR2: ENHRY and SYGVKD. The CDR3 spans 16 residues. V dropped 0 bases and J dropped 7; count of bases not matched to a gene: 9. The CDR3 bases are TGTGCCATCAGTGAGTCAACAGGGGGCCTGGGTATTGGCTACACCTTC. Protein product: CAISESTGGLGIGYTF.

As DNA, the CDR3 is TGTGCCAGCAGTTATTTAGCGGGGGGCACAGATACGCAGTATTTT. It specifies CASSYLAGGTDTQYF. This chain joins TRBV6-4 and TRBJ2-3; 9 nucleotides align to TRBD2. The CDR3 sequence is 15 residues long. CDR1 and CDR2 (germline): MRHNA, SNTAGT. J lost 1 base, V lost 5 bases, and 4 bases had no gene match.